The 28 T cell receptor beta chains given below trace back to one sample, sequenced in a study of T cell responses to AZD1222 COVID-19 vaccine. Repertoires were generated with immunoSEQ multiplex PCR, while TCRdb's copy carries only in-frame clones and drops some. The table lists about 170,000 clones, 85% to 90% of them singletons. Sequencing used peripheral blood, obtained on day 0 of AZD1222 vaccination. These receptor sequences come from an adult in good health.

V gene TRBV12-3 or TRBV12-4 combines with J gene TRBJ2-1; D perhaps matches TRBD2 (5 bases). The CDR3 is 11 residues long. V was shortened by 6 bases and J by 7 bases, with 7 bases between the two germline ends. This chain's CDR3 is CASSRGNEQFF. In nucleotides, the CDR3 is TGTGCCAGCAGCCGGGGTAATGAGCAGTTCTTC.

CDR3 bases: TGTGCCAGTAGACCCGCCGGGGGTAGCAATCAGCCCCAGCATTTT. Translation gives CASRPAGGSNQPQHF. This sequence joins TRBV19 and TRBJ1-5, with D possibly matching TRBD1 (5 bases). Germline-derived CDR1 and CDR2 are LNHDA and SQIVND (reference sequence). There are 15 residues in the CDR3. Trimming stripped 6 bases from V and 0 bases from J, with 12 bases between.

This clone turned up a few times. The rearrangement links TRBV5-1 to TRBJ1-4; maybe TRBD1 (5 bases). This CDR3 contains 15 residues. CDR1 is SGHRS, CDR2 YFSETQ, per germline. V was trimmed by 4 bases and J by 7 bases, leaving 17 bases between them. The CDR3 DNA follows: TGCGCCAGCAGCCGGACCGGGGGAGTAATTGAAAAACTGTTTTTT. Protein sequence: CASSRTGGVIEKLFF.

The genes are TRBV18 and TRBJ2-7; the match to TRBD2 covers 9 bases. This CDR3 spans 15 amino acids. CDR1 is KGHSH and CDR2 is LQKENI in the germline V gene. The V and J ends lost 6 bases and 2 bases, in that order; junction bases with no gene match: 8. The CDR3: CASSLSGRPPYEQYF. CDR3 sequence (DNA): TGTGCCAGCTCCCTAAGCGGGAGGCCACCCTACGAGCAGTACTTC.

The rearrangement uses TRBV10-2 and TRBJ2-2; TRBD2 aligns across 8 bases. V lost 0 bases, J lost 7 bases, and 4 bases stayed unmatched. The germline V gene encodes CDR1 WSHSY and CDR2 SAAADI. There are 15 residues in the CDR3. CDR3 in DNA: TGCGCCAGCAGTGAGTCTGCCGGGACTAGCGGGGAGCTGTTTTTT. It encodes CASSESAGTSGELFF.

In its sample, this clone was seen once. The J gene is TRBJ2-5, the V gene TRBV28; no definite D call. This CDR3 is 13 amino acids long. Germline values: CDR1 MDHEN, CDR2 SYDVKM. Trimming removed 2 bases from V and 1 base from J, with 5 bases in between. As DNA, the CDR3 is TGTGCCAGCAGTTTACAAGGCCAAGAGACCCAGTACTTC. This gives the protein CASSLQGQETQYF.

The chain uses TRBV15 and TRBJ1-1, with 8 bases identical to TRBD1. Germline trimming cut 8 bases from V and 5 bases from J; bases unmatched to any gene: 13. Germline V gene lookup returns CDR1 LNHNV and CDR2 YYDKDF (reference sequence). The CDR3 loop spans 15 amino acids. The CDR3 spells CATRPSGGAETEAFF. The CDR3 nucleotides are TGTGCCACCCGACCCTCAGGGGGCGCCGAGACTGAAGCTTTCTTT.

The J gene is TRBJ1-2, the V gene TRBV7-2; 10 bases line up with TRBD1. This CDR3 is built from 13 residues. The V gene's germline CDR1 is SGHTA and CDR2 FQGNSA. Unmatched junction bases numbered 2, after V lost 5 bases and J lost 5 bases. CDR3 residues: CASSGTGVYGYTF. CDR3 in DNA: TGTGCCAGCAGCGGGACAGGGGTGTATGGCTACACCTTC.

CDR3 nucleotide sequence: TGTGCCTGCCCACTTAAGAACACTGAAGCTTTCTTT. Translation: CACPLKNTEAFF. V is TRBV21-1 and J is TRBJ1-1. TRBV21-1 is a known pseudogene. The CDR3 length is 12 residues.

This chain uses TRBV11-2 with TRBJ1-3; D unclear. Germline CDR1 is SGHAT and CDR2 is FQNNGV. V dropped 1 base and J dropped 0 bases, with 1 base sitting between them. This CDR3 contains 13 residues. CDR3 protein: CASSLGSGNTIYF. The CDR3 coding sequence is TGTGCCAGCAGCTTAGGCTCTGGAAACACCATATATTTT.

The chain recombines TRBV21-1 with TRBJ1-6. TRBV21-1 is listed as a pseudogene. This CDR3 region has 18 residues. CDR3 loop: CASSKGRGMSSYNSPLHF. DNA of the CDR3: TGTGCCAGCAGCAAAGGAAGAGGCATGAGCTCCTATAATTCACCCCTCCACTTT.

The chain links TRBV5-1 to TRBJ1-2; TRBD1 agrees at 7 bases. Looked up from germline, CDR1 is SGHRS and CDR2 is YFSETQ. The CDR3 extends over 18 amino acids. V shed 3 bases, J shed 2 bases, and the junction held 16 bases outside the gene matches. The CDR3 region has the DNA TGCGCCAGCAGCTCGGGGACCCTAAAGGGGGCGCCCAACTATGGCTACACCTTC. It encodes CASSSGTLKGAPNYGYTF.

The rearrangement joins TRBV2 to TRBJ2-7; 9 bases map to TRBD1. The CDR3 is 12 residues long. J was trimmed by 9 bases and V by 0 bases; bases with no gene match: 0. Germline lookup yields CDR1 SNHLY and CDR2 FYNNEI. The CDR3, as DNA: TGTGCCAGCAGTGAAGCGGACAGGGGGCAGTACGTC. Translation: CASSEADRGQYV.

The CDR3 sequence: CASSQEGGGYGYTF. The CDR3 DNA sequence: TGTGCCAGCAGCCAAGAAGGGGGCGGCTATGGCTACACCTTC. The chain recombines TRBV14 with TRBJ1-2; TRBD1 agrees at 7 bases. The CDR3 extends over 14 amino acids. Germline loops: CDR1 SGHDN, CDR2 FVKESK. Trimming at V came to 0 bases and at J to 4 bases, leaving 2 bases not matched to a gene.

The chain has TRBV2 and TRBJ2-1; possibly TRBD1 or TRBD2 for D (5 bases each). This CDR3 contains 15 residues. Germline V gene data show CDR1 as SNHLY and CDR2 as FYNNEI. The CDR3 sequence: CATSPTEGTYNEQFF. The CDR3 region has the DNA TGTGCAACCAGCCCGACAGAGGGCACCTACAATGAGCAGTTCTTC.

The chain joins TRBV7-2 to TRBJ2-7; perhaps D is TRBD1 or TRBD2 (5 bases each). With 5 bases removed from V and 5 bases from J, the gap between germline ends came to 16 bases. The CDR3 extends over 14 amino acids. From germline, CDR1 is SGHTA and CDR2 FQGNSA. The CDR3 sequence is CASSETASNDEQYF. In DNA form, the CDR3 reads TGTGCCAGCAGCGAGACAGCTAGCAATGACGAGCAGTACTTC.

This sequence joins TRBV6-1 and TRBJ1-2, with D tentatively TRBD1 (5 bases). CDR3 length equals 15 residues. The germline gives CDR1 MNHNS, CDR2 SASEGT. V lost 0 bases to trimming and J lost 4 bases, with 12 bases between them. The CDR3 DNA reads TGTGCCAGCAGTGAAGCTCTTAAGGGGTCCTATGGCTACACCTTC. Its translation is CASSEALKGSYGYTF.

The chain is built from TRBV7-8 and TRBJ1-2; D might be TRBD1 (6 bases). This CDR3 spans 13 amino acids. Per germline, CDR1 SGHVS and CDR2 FQNEAQ. V was cut by 5 bases and J by 1 base, with 8 bases left in between. The DNA of the CDR3 is TGTGCCAGCAGCCGGGACAATAACTATGGCTACACCTTC. Amino acids: CASSRDNNYGYTF.

This chain joins TRBV5-1 and TRBJ2-7, with D perhaps being TRBD1 or TRBD2 (6 bases each). The V gene's germline CDR1 is SGHRS and CDR2 YFSETQ. This CDR3 contains 15 residues. V was pared by 0 bases and J by 2 bases, with 12 bases between. The CDR3 DNA reads TGCGCCAGCAGCTTGGACGGGGGCAGGGCCTACGAGCAGTACTTC. Protein product: CASSLDGGRAYEQYF.

Concerning this clone: One end of the junction is discordant with germline, which a read error may explain. The rearrangement joins TRBV7-7 to TRBJ2-2, with D unclear. Germline-derived CDR1 and CDR2 are SSHAT and FNYEAQ (reference sequence). CDR3 size: 13 residues. The CDR3, as DNA: TGTGCTAGCAGCCTAGGGCAGACCGGGGAGCTGTTTTTT. It codes for CASSLGQTGELFF.

The V and J genes are TRBV11-2 and TRBJ1-2; D unclear. This CDR3 has 14 residues. Trimming left V 0 bases short and J 0 bases short, with 5 bases between. The germline gives CDR1 SGHAT, CDR2 FQNNGV. The CDR3 DNA reads TGTGCCAGCAGCTTAGATCGGACTAACTATGGCTACACCTTC. Translating it yields CASSLDRTNYGYTF.

The chain joins TRBV19 to TRBJ2-3, with 9 bases that match TRBD1. CDR3 size: 20 residues. Trimming cost V 4 bases and J 2 bases; bases outside gene matches: 19. In germline, CDR1 is LNHDA, CDR2 SQIVND (reference sequence). CDR3 bases: TGTGCCAGTAGTACGAGGAATATACAGGGGGCGCTACTTTACACAGATACGCAGTATTTT. Amino acids: CASSTRNIQGALLYTDTQYF.

V usage is TRBV10-3 and J usage is TRBJ1-2; D is perhaps TRBD1 (6 bases). The germline V gene encodes CDR1 ENHRY and CDR2 SYGVKD. V dropped 11 bases and J dropped 7 bases, with 17 bases sitting between them. The CDR3 length is 12 residues. Here the CDR3 reads CAARTGSGGYTF. In DNA form, the CDR3 reads TGTGCCGCCCGAACAGGGTCCGGTGGCTACACCTTC.

The chain carries TRBV5-1 and TRBJ1-4, with 7 bases lining up with TRBD1. The CDR3 covers 16 residues. Germline V CDR1 and CDR2: SGHRS, YFSETQ. The J segment lost 2 bases and the V segment lost 4 bases, leaving 8 bases of the junction unmatched. The CDR3 is CASSRGQLETNEKLFF. The CDR3 region has the DNA TGCGCCAGCAGCCGGGGACAGTTGGAGACTAATGAAAAACTGTTTTTT.

The chain uses TRBV18 and TRBJ1-1, with a tentative D call TRBD1 (5 bases). Trimming left V 0 bases short and J 0 bases short, with 8 bases between. The CDR3 has 15 amino acids. In germline, CDR1 is KGHSH, CDR2 LQKENI. The CDR3 region is CASSPPQGLNTEAFF. The CDR3 nucleotides read TGTGCCAGCTCACCACCGCAGGGATTGAACACTGAAGCTTTCTTT. Drawing the rest from reference TRBV18 and TRBJ1-1, the complete variable domain is NAGVMQNPRHLVRRRGQEARLRCSPMKGHSHVYWYRQLPEEGLKFMVYLQKENIIDESGMPKERFSAEFPKEGPSILRIQQVVRGDSAAYFCASSPPQGLNTEAFFGQGTRLTVV.

This sequence joins TRBV19 and TRBJ2-1; TRBD2 aligns across 9 bases. Looked up from germline, CDR1 is LNHDA and CDR2 is SQIVND (reference sequence). V gave up 1 base and J gave up 6 bases; unmatched junction bases: 16. The CDR3 has 19 residues. Here the CDR3 reads CASSIAPGLAGFWGNEQFF. The CDR3 DNA is TGTGCCAGTAGTATAGCGCCGGGGCTAGCGGGATTTTGGGGCAATGAGCAGTTCTTC.

The chain employs TRBV29-1 and TRBJ2-3; D is perhaps TRBD2 (6 bases). The CDR3 totals 15 residues. Germline loops: CDR1 SQVTM, CDR2 ANQGSEA. V lost 1 base to trimming and J lost 1 base, with 12 bases between them. Written as DNA, the CDR3 is TGCAGCGTTGAAGTGGGGGGAATTGGCACAGATACGCAGTATTTT. As protein: CSVEVGGIGTDTQYF.

The chain combines TRBV28 with TRBJ1-2, with 9 bases aligning to TRBD1. Germline CDR1 and CDR2: MDHEN and SYDVKM. V gave up 4 bases and J gave up 2 bases; unmatched junction bases: 5. The CDR3 is 15 residues long. In nucleotides, the CDR3 is TGTGCCAGCAGTTCCCCGGGACAGGGCAACTATGGCTACACCTTC. It is translated as CASSSPGQGNYGYTF.